This T cell receptor beta chain was captured by sequencing in a study of OX40 agonist ivuxolimab in advanced cancers. Overall study context: Cohort: roughly 80% men, mean age roughly 60, aged about 20 to 80. Among those treated, three patients had partial responses, one with hepatocellular carcinoma and two with cutaneous melanoma.

Some clones are missing from TCRdb's copy, which holds only in-frame ones; the method was immunoSEQ multiplex PCR. The table records tens of thousands of clones, about 88% of them present only once. Study-level findings and limits: Both blood CD4+ and CD8+ T cells showed clonal growth by week 6 at 0.1 to 3.0 mg/kg. Nonresponders included some who also had low normalized T-cell clonal expansion.

A note on this clone: Its cognate antigen is unknown.

The origin of this receptor is an adult with an advanced solid tumor such as melanoma, head and neck, liver or kidney cancer. This specimen was CD4+ or CD8+ T cells sorted from blood, taken in a trial of the OX40 agonist ivuxolimab.

CDR3 amino acids: CASSLGRNQPQHF. The CDR3 bases are TGTGCCAGCAGCTTAGGGAGGAATCAGCCCCAGCATTTT. The V gene is TRBV7-6, the J gene TRBJ1-5; D is undetermined. V was cut by 1 base and J by 4 bases, with 5 bases left in between. The germline V gene has CDR1 SGHVS and CDR2 FNYEAQ. The CDR3 spans 13 residues.